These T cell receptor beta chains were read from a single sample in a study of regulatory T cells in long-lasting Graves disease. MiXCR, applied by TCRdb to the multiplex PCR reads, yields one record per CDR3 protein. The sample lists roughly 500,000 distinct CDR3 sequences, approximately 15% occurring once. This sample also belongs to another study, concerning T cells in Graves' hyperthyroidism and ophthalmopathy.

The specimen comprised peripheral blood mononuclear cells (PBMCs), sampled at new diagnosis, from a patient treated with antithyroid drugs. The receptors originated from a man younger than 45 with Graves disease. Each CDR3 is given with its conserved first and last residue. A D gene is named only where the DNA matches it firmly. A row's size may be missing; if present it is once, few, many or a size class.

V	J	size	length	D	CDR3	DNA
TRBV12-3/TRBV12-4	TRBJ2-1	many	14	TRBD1	CASSLGQGWIEQFF	TGTGCCAGCAGCCTGGGACAGGGATGGATTGAGCAGTTCTTC
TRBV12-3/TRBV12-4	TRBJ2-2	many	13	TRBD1	CASRRQGSGELFF	TGTGCCAGCAGGAGACAGGGGTCCGGGGAGCTGTTTTTT
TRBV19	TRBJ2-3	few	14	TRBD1	CASSFRTGADTQYF	TGTGCCAGTAGTTTTAGGACAGGGGCAGATACGCAGTATTTT
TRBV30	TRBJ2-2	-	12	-	CAWSAVTGELFF	TGTGCCTGGAGTGCGGTTACCGGGGAGCTGTTTTTT
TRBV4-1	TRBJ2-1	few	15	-	CASSTQFGSYNEQFF	TGCGCCAGCAGCACACAGTTCGGCTCCTACAATGAGCAGTTCTTC
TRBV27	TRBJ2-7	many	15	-	CASSLKRDSSYEQYF	TGTGCCAGCAGTTTAAAGCGGGACAGCTCCTACGAGCAGTACTTC
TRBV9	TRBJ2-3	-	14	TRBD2	CASSPRTRVDTQYF	TGTGCCAGCAGCCCTAGGACTAGGGTGGATACGCAGTATTTT
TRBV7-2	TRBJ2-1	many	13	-	CASSFMRADEQFF	TGTGCCAGCAGCTTTATGAGGGCCGATGAGCAGTTCTTC
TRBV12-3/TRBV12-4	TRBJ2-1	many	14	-	CASSLRPNGGEQFF	TGTGCCAGCAGTTTGAGGCCCAACGGAGGTGAGCAGTTCTTC
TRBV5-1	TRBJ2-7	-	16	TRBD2	CASSPPSGRHSYEQYF	TGCGCCAGCAGCCCACCTAGCGGGAGGCATTCCTACGAGCAGTACTTC
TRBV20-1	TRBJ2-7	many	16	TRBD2	CSARDLNREVPYEQYF	TGCAGTGCTAGAGATCTCAATCGGGAGGTTCCCTACGAGCAGTACTTC
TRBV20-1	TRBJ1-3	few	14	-	CSASHEGSGNTIYF	TGCAGTGCCTCTCACGAGGGCTCTGGAAACACCATATATTTT
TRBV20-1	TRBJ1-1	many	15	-	CSARGVVGGDTEAFF	TGCAGTGCTAGAGGGGTGGTTGGCGGGGACACTGAAGCTTTCTTT
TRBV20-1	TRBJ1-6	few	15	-	CSARDLLGGNSPLHF	TGCAGTGCTAGAGATCTCCTGGGGGGGAATTCACCCCTCCACTTT
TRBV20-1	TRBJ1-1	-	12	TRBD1	CSAVQGAFEAFF	TGCAGTGCGGTACAGGGGGCTTTTGAAGCTTTCTTT
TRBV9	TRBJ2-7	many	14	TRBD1	CASSAGQGDYEQYF	TGTGCCAGCAGCGCCGGACAGGGCGACTACGAGCAGTACTTC
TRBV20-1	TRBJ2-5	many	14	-	CSARSLRIGETQYF	TGCAGTGCTAGGTCCCTAAGAATAGGAGAGACCCAGTACTTC
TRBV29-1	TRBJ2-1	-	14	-	CSVEEGTGVGEQFF	TGCAGCGTTGAGGAGGGCACAGGGGTTGGAGAGCAGTTCTTC
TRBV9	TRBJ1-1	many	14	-	CASSVEGVNTEAFF	TGTGCCAGCAGCGTAGAGGGGGTGAACACTGAAGCTTTCTTT
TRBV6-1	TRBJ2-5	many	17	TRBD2	CASRLAGVRVLGETQYF	TGTGCCAGCAGGCTAGCGGGAGTGCGGGTATTAGGAGAGACCCAGTACTTC
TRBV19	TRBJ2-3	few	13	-	CASGGTSADTQYF	TGTGCCAGTGGTGGGACATCTGCAGATACGCAGTATTTT
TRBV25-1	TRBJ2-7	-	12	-	CASSKAVGEQYF	TGTGCCAGCAGTAAGGCGGTGGGCGAGCAGTACTTC
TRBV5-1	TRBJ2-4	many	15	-	CASSLVGSAKNIQYF	TGCGCCAGCAGCTTGGTAGGGTCTGCCAAAAACATTCAGTACTTC
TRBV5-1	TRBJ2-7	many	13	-	CASSLGVEESQYF	TGCGCCAGCAGCTTGGGAGTCGAAGAGTCGCAGTACTTC